The clone carrying this TCR beta chain was counted ten times or more. A universal primer site was added by template switching, and unique molecular identifiers were carried by the cDNA. MiXCR, applied by TCRdb to the 5' RACE reads, yields one record per CDR3 protein. The data hold around 1.7 million distinct CDR3 sequences, with about 32% observed a single time. This record comes from a study of identical twins. Per germline, CDR1 SGHRS and CDR2 YFSETQ. This CDR3 has 11 residues. Trimming took off 0 bases at V and 6 bases at J, with 3 bases between the two ends. V usage is TRBV5-1 and J usage is TRBJ1-1; D unclear. This sequence was found in a newborn girl in good health. The sequencing input was cord blood. The CDR3 loop reads CASSLGAEAFF. The CDR3 DNA reads TGCGCCAGCAGCTTGGGGGCTGAAGCTTTCTTT.